This T cell receptor beta chain was obtained from a study of blood T cell repertoires in COVID-19. Study as a whole: The United States, Italy and Spain were the sources of the acute and convalescent COVID-19 samples.

Grouping used clinical history reported by participants in a survey and questionnaire. V dropped 4 bases and J dropped 5; count of bases not matched to a gene: 12. The length of the CDR3 is 18 residues. CDR1 and CDR2 from the germline V gene are SGHDT and YYEEEE. Authors' analysis steps: From reference gene primer amplification, estimates of nucleated cell counts were derived. Method: immunoSEQ multiplex PCR; TCRdb's copy keeps in-frame clones and lacks some. V, J and clone size were drawn from that table, and D and trimming were deduced from the DNA. The data show about 240,000 clones, approximately 84% seen once.

The receptor was isolated from a woman between 40 and 55 years old with acute COVID-19. The sample consisted of PBMCs or T cells enriched from blood (not recorded which). The gene calls are TRBV5-6 and TRBJ2-5; TRBD2 agrees at 15 bases. CDR3 residues: CASSIRTSGRGVGETQYF. The DNA for the CDR3 is TGTGCCAGCAGCATACGGACTAGCGGGAGGGGCGTTGGGGAGACCCAGTACTTC.